This record looks at one TCR beta chain sequence and its context. This entry is derived from a study of CD8+ T cells in alopecia areata. Study at large: Treated patients took oral tofacitinib at 5 to 10 mg twice daily.

This CDR3 is 13 amino acids long. Trimming stripped 0 bases from V and 11 bases from J, with 11 bases between. Germline V gene lookup returns CDR1 GTSNPN and CDR2 SVGIG (reference sequence). Described treatment: oral pan-JAK inhibitor, 5-10 mg twice daily. Samples from alopecia areata patients were lesional scalp punch biopsies and peripheral blood. The authors extracted RNA and reverse transcribed it into cDNA as the sequencing template. Produced via immunoSEQ multiplex PCR; TCRdb's table is partial and in-frame only. The sample holds about 200,000 clones, 60% seen once. This chain links TRBV30 with TRBJ1-6, with a weak D call TRBD1 (5 bases). Specimen: CD4+ T cells sorted from blood, collected at week 24, from a patient treated with tofacitinib. The source of this sequence is a human donor with alopecia areata. CDR3 loop: CAWSVNSGAPLHF. Here the CDR3 DNA reads TGTGCCTGGAGTGTTAATTCGGGGGCACCCCTCCACTTT.